A single sample gave rise to the 12 T cell receptor beta chains below, sequenced in a study of beta chain features in type 1 diabetes. General study results and limits: Moderate yet significant TCRB CDR3 shortening was seen in Type 1 diabetes patients in all four CD4+ subsets.

As every portion of the isolated RNA was reverse transcribed, the sequencing read expressed TCRB transcripts. Sequenced by immunoSEQ multiplex PCR; TCRdb stores in-frame clones only, minus some. The repertoire includes about 160,000 clones, 6.5% to 8.5% of them detected once, and 0.5% sits in the top ten. Their antigens remain unidentified. Sequencing was done on a sample of central memory CD4+ T cells from blood. The receptors stem from a man aged 18 to 29 with type 1 diabetes.

In its sample, this clone was seen a few times. V is TRBV30 and J is TRBJ2-3; 10 nucleotides agree with TRBD2. Germline CDR1 GTSNPN, CDR2 SVGIG (reference sequence). V trimming: 2 bases; J trimming: 6 bases; junction bases outside the gene matches: 8. CDR3 size: 15 residues. The CDR3 here is CAWSQAGGPGDTQYF. In nucleotides, the CDR3 is TGTGCCTGGAGTCAAGCGGGGGGGCCTGGGGATACGCAGTATTTT.

This clone was counted ten times or more. This chain links TRBV30 with TRBJ1-4, with 7 bases identical to TRBD1. The CDR3 length is 14 residues. Trimming cost V 4 bases and J 5 bases; bases outside gene matches: 7. Germline CDR1 is GTSNPN and CDR2 is SVGIG (reference sequence). CDR3 in DNA: TGTGCCTGGACTTCAGGGGGAAGGAATGAAAAACTGTTTTTT. Translation: CAWTSGGRNEKLFF.

V usage is TRBV9 and J usage is TRBJ1-1; 8 nucleotides agree with TRBD1. The CDR3 spans 14 residues. Germline CDR1 is SGDLS and CDR2 is YYNGEE. Germline trimming cut 5 bases from V and 5 bases from J; bases unmatched to any gene: 8. The CDR3 bases are TGTGCCAGCAGTGCAGGGGGCGAATTGACTGAAGCTTTCTTT. This translates into CASSAGGELTEAFF.

This clone has a handful of counts. The chain recombines TRBV7-2 with TRBJ1-1; D is unclear. Trimming cost V 2 bases and J 4 bases, with 8 bases left between them. The CDR3 has 13 residues. Germline CDR1 is SGHTA and CDR2 is FQGNSA. Written as DNA, the CDR3 is TGTGCCAGCAGCTTATCCCCCAGCACTGAAGCTTTCTTT. It encodes CASSLSPSTEAFF.

This clone came up a few times. The chain carries TRBV4-3 and TRBJ1-4, with D unclear. The CDR3 spans 16 residues. Trimming left V 4 bases short and J 0 bases short, with 12 bases between. The germline V gene has CDR1 LGHNA and CDR2 YSLEER. Here the CDR3 reads CASSLTARATNEKLFF. CDR3 sequence (DNA): TGCGCCAGCAGCCTCACTGCCCGGGCAACTAATGAAAAACTGTTTTTT.

This clone has just a few counts. This chain uses TRBV4-3 with TRBJ1-4; maybe TRBD1 (6 bases). The V gene lost 3 bases and the J gene lost 6 bases, with 17 bases spanning the gap. The CDR3 is 16 amino acids. Germline V gene data show CDR1 as LGHNA and CDR2 as YSLEER. Written as DNA, the CDR3 is TGCGCCAGCAGCCAGGGTACAGGGTTTAAAGATGAAAAACTGTTTTTT. Protein sequence: CASSQGTGFKDEKLFF.

This clone was seen a handful of times. This rearrangement joins TRBV27 to TRBJ1-6; 9 bases are a match to TRBD1. From germline, CDR1 is MNHEY and CDR2 SMNVEV (reference sequence). J gave up 8 bases and V 9 bases, and 5 bases lay outside the gene matches. The CDR3 contains 13 residues. CDR3 coding DNA: TGTGCCAGTCAGCGGACAGGGGATTCACCCCTCCACTTT. It yields the protein CASQRTGDSPLHF.

This clone has at least ten counts. Distinct nucleotide sequences in the sample also encode this CDR3. The chain combines TRBV7-2 with TRBJ2-1, with 12 bases aligning to TRBD1. The CDR3 runs 15 residues. With 6 bases clipped from V and 3 bases from J, the junction kept 3 bases outside the gene matches. CDR1 is SGHTA, CDR2 FQGNSA, per germline. CDR3 DNA: TGTGCCAGCAGTCGGGACAGGGGGCTCTACAATGAGCAGTTCTTC. Translated, it gives CASSRDRGLYNEQFF.

The V call is TRBV18, the J call TRBJ2-3, with a weak D call TRBD2 (6 bases). The V end lost 3 bases, the J end lost 3 bases, and 13 bases lay between the germline ends. The CDR3 consists of 15 residues. Germline loops: CDR1 KGHSH, CDR2 LQKENI. The CDR3 reads CASSPRAAGTDTQYF. The CDR3 DNA reads TGTGCCAGCTCACCGAGGGCTGCGGGGACAGATACGCAGTATTTT.

The V gene is TRBV7-2, the J gene TRBJ2-5, with TRBD2 identical over 7 bases. CDR1 is SGHTA, CDR2 FQGNSA, per germline. This CDR3 region has 13 residues. Losses at the gene ends were 5 bases for V and 7 bases for J; bases not matched to a gene: 7. In nucleotides, the CDR3 is TGTGCCAGCAGCACCGGACTAGGTGGGACCCAGTACTTC. Translating gives CASSTGLGGTQYF.

This clone has only a few counts. The chain couples TRBV30 to TRBJ2-5; tentatively, D is TRBD1 (7 bases). There are 14 residues in the CDR3. The V end was cut by 6 bases, the J end by 0 bases, with 14 bases between. CDR1 GTSNPN and CDR2 SVGIG come from the germline V gene (reference sequence). CDR3 region: CACSSGGYQETQYF. Written as DNA, the CDR3 is TGTGCCTGTTCCTCAGGGGGGTACCAAGAGACCCAGTACTTC.

This clone has a handful of counts. The rearrangement joins TRBV14 to TRBJ2-3, with D possibly TRBD1 on 7 matching bases. CDR3 length equals 15 residues. V lost 4 bases and J lost 2, with 13 bases in between. Germline V gives CDR1 SGHDN, CDR2 FVKESK. The CDR3 loop reads CASSPRDRYTDTQYF. The CDR3, as DNA: TGTGCCAGCAGCCCGCGGGACAGATACACAGATACGCAGTATTTT.